These T cell receptor beta chains were read from a single sample in a study of T cell changes during pregnancy in multiple sclerosis. The repertoire was sequenced with immunoSEQ multiplex PCR; TCRdb's copy has only in-frame clones and lacks some. This sample has 90,000 to 120,000 clones; over 85% occur once, and the top ten carry 1% to 1.5%. The sequenced sample was peripheral blood, obtained in the second trimester of pregnancy. Receptors originate from a female donor with multiple sclerosis, enrolled in a pregnancy study. Both conserved end residues are part of each CDR3. Each record gives: clone size, D gene, V gene, J gene, CDR3 DNA, CDR3 protein. A D gene is named only where the DNA matches it firmly. Size tells how often a clone was seen (once, few, many) or the class of an expanded clone, and some rows leave it out.

.	TRBD2	TRBV5-4	TRBJ2-7	TGTGCCAGCAGCTCCGGGACTAGCGGAGGGTGGGAGCAGTACTTC	CASSSGTSGGWEQYF
.	TRBD1	TRBV5-1	TRBJ1-1	TGCGCCAGCAGCCGGACAGGGGGGAACACTGAAGCTTTCTTT	CASSRTGGNTEAFF
.	TRBD1	TRBV5-1	TRBJ2-5	TGCGCCAGCAGCTACACAGGGGGAGAGACCCAGTACTTC	CASSYTGGETQYF
.	TRBD2	TRBV10-3	TRBJ2-1	TGTGCCATCAGTGAGTCAAGAGGACTAGCGGGGGGTAATGAGCAGTTCTTC	CAISESRGLAGGNEQFF
.	.	TRBV28	TRBJ1-5	TGTGCCAGCAGTTTAGGGTCGAGGAATCAGCCCCAGCATTTT	CASSLGSRNQPQHF
.	TRBD2	TRBV5-1	TRBJ2-2	TGCGCCAGCAGCGACGGACTAGCGGGAGTTGGCACCGGGGAGCTGTTTTTT	CASSDGLAGVGTGELFF
.	.	TRBV9	TRBJ1-2	TGTGCCAGCAGCGGCGATGGCTACACCTTC	CASSGDGYTF
.	.	TRBV5-6	TRBJ2-2	TGTGCCAGCAGCCCCGGACAGTGGGGTGACGGGGAGCTGTTTTTT	CASSPGQWGDGELFF
.	.	TRBV27	TRBJ2-2	TGTGCCAGCAGTTTTATCGACAGATTCTCGTGGGAGCTGTTTTTT	CASSFIDRFSWELFF
.	.	TRBV5-1	TRBJ1-1	TGCGCCAGCAGCTTGGGGGCTCGGCCCCTGAACACTGAAGCTTTCTTT	CASSLGARPLNTEAFF
.	TRBD1	TRBV4-1	TRBJ2-7	TGCGCCAGCAGCCAAGCCGCCGAGACAGGGGCCTACGAGCAGTACTTC	CASSQAAETGAYEQYF
.	TRBD1	TRBV4-2	TRBJ1-2	TGTGCCAGCACCCCCGGGGGGACAGGGGACAACGGCTACACCTTC	CASTPGGTGDNGYTF
.	.	TRBV4-1	TRBJ1-4	TGCGCCAGCAGTCCCCAGGGGTTGCCTAATGAAAAACTGTTTTTT	CASSPQGLPNEKLFF
.	.	TRBV5-1	TRBJ1-1	TGCGCCAGCAGCGATGGAGTCGGGAACACTGAAGCTTTCTTT	CASSDGVGNTEAFF
.	.	TRBV10-3	TRBJ1-1	TGTGCCATCAGTGAGGGTGGGGCAGATGAAGCTTTCTTT	CAISEGGADEAFF
.	.	TRBV7-2	TRBJ2-5	TGTGCCAGCAGCTTAGAGGGACTCCGGGGTAGCCAAGAGACCCAGTACTTC	CASSLEGLRGSQETQYF
.	TRBD1	TRBV13	TRBJ1-1	TGTGCCAGCAGAGGGGGCAGGTCGTTCACTGAAGCTTTCTTT	CASRGGRSFTEAFF
.	.	TRBV7-2	TRBJ1-2	TGTGCCAGCAGCCAGGAACCAACAGGGACTGGCTACACCTTC	CASSQEPTGTGYTF
.	TRBD1	TRBV7-6	TRBJ1-2	TGTGCCAGCAGCCTTCGACAGGGCTATGGCTACACCTTC	CASSLRQGYGYTF
.	.	TRBV11-2	TRBJ1-1	TGTGCCAGCAGCCCTCAGGGGCCCCCCGTCGCTGAAGCTTTCTTT	CASSPQGPPVAEAFF
.	.	TRBV6-5	TRBJ1-1	TGTGCCAGCAGTCGGAACACTGAAGCTTTCTTT	CASSRNTEAFF
once	TRBD1	TRBV30	TRBJ1-1	TGTGCCTGGACACCCCTCGGGACAGGGGAGGTGAAGGCTTTCTTT	CAWTPLGTGEVKAFF
.	.	TRBV11-2	TRBJ2-3	TGTGCCAGCAGCTTACAGGGGTGGGATACGCAGTATTTT	CASSLQGWDTQYF
.	TRBD1	TRBV5-1	TRBJ1-2	TGCGCCAGCAGCTTGCTCCCCGGACAGGGATTCGGATATGGCTACACCTTC	CASSLLPGQGFGYGYTF